This paragraph covers one T cell receptor beta chain sequence. The antigen is undetermined. Each CDR3 protein is one row after TCRdb ran MiXCR on the 5' RACE reads. The data show more than 150,000 distinct CDR3 sequences, with 9.5% to 13% seen just once and roughly 3.8% held by the top ten. The CDR3 consists of 17 residues. The germline CDR1 and CDR2 sequences are SNHLY and FYNNEI. V was trimmed by 4 bases and J by 4 bases, leaving 22 bases between them. The source of the sample is a study of T-cell memory formation after mild COVID-19. Overall study findings and caveats: Whether day 37 second-wave clones are SARS-CoV-2-specific was not confirmed.

What was sequenced was PBMCs or a T cell subset sorted from them (not recorded which). The rearrangement joins TRBV2 to TRBJ2-5; D is undetermined. This sequence was found in a man aged 18 to 35 who had mild COVID-19 (a few samples of this study predate the infection). Cell type and time point are not known. CDR3 DNA: TGTGCCAGCAGTGCCAGCTACAGCGTTGGGCCAGGAGAGACCCAGTACTTC. Encoded protein: CASSASYSVGPGETQYF.